Sequencing of this T cell receptor (beta chain) was carried out in a study of T cell changes during pregnancy in multiple sclerosis (dated by TCRdb to between 2018 and 2021). Some background on the complete study: Changes in the T cell repertoire over the course of pregnancy were examined in this study in women with multiple sclerosis.

The junction shows trimming of 8 bases on V and 4 bases on J, and the gene matches do not reach 6 bases of it. CDR1 SNHLY and CDR2 FYNNEI were looked up in the germline V gene. From its cysteine to its phenylalanine, the CDR3 spans 15 amino acids. Here the CDR3 DNA is all that survives: 45 bases in frame from base 1. Library preparation used the immunoSEQ multiplex PCR assay. TCRdb took over this immuneACCESS table, retaining in-frame rearrangements with V and J assigned. Such tables are incomplete; in checked studies, under half of the missing clones stem from an unresolved V gene, and the remainder is unexplained. The sample table holds 54,000 or so clones, of which around 95% were seen once. Roughly 0.35% of the sample belongs to the ten largest clones. On this clone: It lacks a known antigen. The input lacks base qualities; no much larger clone sits a single base away.

The chain employs TRBV2 and TRBJ2-2; 11 middle bases align to TRBD2. Specimen: CD4+ T cells from peripheral blood mononuclear cells, collected before pregnancy. This sequence was found in a female donor with multiple sclerosis, enrolled in a pregnancy study. In nucleotides, the sequence is TGTGCCAGCTTTAGCGGGAGGGCCACCACCGGGGAGCTGTTTTTT. It codes for CASFSGRATTGELFF.